Shown below are 29 T cell receptor beta chains from a single sample sequenced in a study of cytomegalovirus exposure and HLA in healthy donors. PCR amplification relied on 60 Vbeta primers (plus 13 Jbeta primers). Measured with immunoSEQ multiplex PCR; TCRdb has only the in-frame clones, and not every one. This sample carries fewer than 200,000 clones, with approximately 6.9% going to the ten biggest clones. Sequences were obtained from PBMCs. The source is a man between 25 and 39 years old in good health and CMV-seronegative.

This sequence joins TRBV28 and TRBJ1-4; the D gene is possibly TRBD1 (6 bases). Germline-derived CDR1 and CDR2 are MDHEN and SYDVKM. Trimming stripped 7 bases from V and 8 bases from J, with 26 bases between. The CDR3 sequence is 17 residues long. Here the CDR3 DNA reads TGTGCCAGCAAAACCACAGGGAGTGCGTCGTTTTACGAAAAACTGTTTTTT. Its protein is CASKTTGSASFYEKLFF.

The genes are TRBV5-1 and TRBJ2-7, with unresolved D. Germline V gene sequence: CDR1 SGHRS, CDR2 YFSETQ. Trimming took 0 bases from V and 3 from J, leaving 16 bases between them. This CDR3 is built from 16 residues. CDR3 coding DNA: TGCGCCAGCAGCTTGGGCGTTAGCTCTGATCTCTACGAGCAGTACTTC. It codes for CASSLGVSSDLYEQYF.

Concerning this clone itself: A junction end diverges from the germline sequence, so it may reflect a read error. This sequence joins TRBV29-1 and TRBJ1-2; TRBD1 agrees at 9 bases. CDR1 and CDR2 (germline): SQVTM, ANQGSEA. The CDR3 is 15 residues long. The CDR3 sequence is CSVTGQGTQYYGHTF. In DNA, the CDR3 is TGCAGCGTTACGGGACAGGGAACTCAATACTATGGCCACACCTTC. Using reference TRBV29-1 and TRBJ1-2 for the parts outside the CDR3, the full variable domain is SAVISQKPSRDICQRGTSLTIQCQVDSQVTMMFWYRQQPGQSLTLIATANQGSEATYESGFVIDKFPISRPNLTFSTLTVSNMSPEDSSIYLCSVTGQGTQYYGHTFGSGTRLTVV.

V gene TRBV2 combines with J gene TRBJ2-7, with a possible D match to TRBD1 (6 bases). The CDR3 runs 15 residues. The germline V gene encodes CDR1 SNHLY and CDR2 FYNNEI. Trimming pared 3 bases from V and 1 base from J, leaving 13 bases between. CDR3 sequence: CASSDVGANSYEQYF. In DNA, the CDR3 is TGTGCCAGCAGTGATGTGGGGGCGAATTCCTACGAGCAGTACTTC.

The chain recombines TRBV7-3 with TRBJ2-2; 13 bases line up with TRBD2. Germline values: CDR1 SGHTA, CDR2 FQGTGA. The V gene end was trimmed by 5 bases and the J gene end by 7 bases; junction bases not matched to a gene: 7. CDR3 length equals 16 residues. CDR3 in amino acids: CASSGGTSGNLGELFF. The CDR3 DNA follows: TGTGCCAGCAGCGGGGGGACTAGCGGGAATCTCGGGGAGCTGTTTTTT.

The gene calls are TRBV11-2 and TRBJ2-3; 7 bases map to TRBD1. V trimming: 2 bases; J trimming: 7 bases; junction bases outside the gene matches: 9. The CDR3 extends over 15 amino acids. The V gene's germline CDR1 is SGHAT and CDR2 FQNNGV. CDR3 residues: CASSLQGEGVNTQYF. CDR3 sequence (DNA): TGTGCCAGCAGCTTACAGGGGGAAGGCGTGAATACGCAGTATTTT.

The V and J genes are TRBV30 and TRBJ2-2; TRBD2 agrees at 10 bases. CDR3 length equals 18 residues. V gave up 3 bases and J gave up 3 bases; unmatched junction bases: 13. The germline CDR1 and CDR2 sequences are GTSNPN and SVGIG (reference sequence). CDR3 nucleotide sequence: TGTGCCTGGAGAGGGGGTCGGAGCGGGAGGGCTCACACCGGGGAGCTGTTTTTT. Amino acids: CAWRGGRSGRAHTGELFF.

The rearrangement links TRBV29-1 to TRBJ2-7; possibly TRBD2 for D (6 bases). CDR3 size: 21 residues. Looked up from germline, CDR1 is SQVTM and CDR2 is ANQGSEA. V was clipped by 3 bases and J by 4 bases, with 37 bases between them. This CDR3 reads CSVESPPTHAGLSLLRYEQYF. The CDR3 DNA is TGCAGCGTTGAGTCCCCCCCCACCCATGCGGGACTTTCCCTACTAAGGTACGAGCAGTACTTC.

The V and J genes are TRBV9 and TRBJ1-5; 8 bases fit TRBD1. V was pared by 7 bases and J by 6 bases, with 6 bases of the junction left unmatched. The CDR3 spans 13 residues. Germline assignment: CDR1 SGDLS and CDR2 YYNGEE. The CDR3 DNA follows: TGTGCCAGCGGACAGGGCGATTTTCAGCCCCAGCATTTT. Its translation: CASGQGDFQPQHF.

The chain recombines TRBV11-3 with TRBJ2-2, with a weak D call TRBD1 (5 bases). CDR3 length: 15 amino acids. Germline V gene data show CDR1 as SGHNT and CDR2 as YENEEA. Between the trimmed V and J ends, which lost 4 bases and 0 bases, there was a span of 9 bases. The CDR3, as DNA: TGTGCCAGCAGCTCGGCAGGGACGAACACCGGGGAGCTGTTTTTT. The encoded protein is CASSSAGTNTGELFF.

The rearrangement uses TRBV6-6 and TRBJ2-4; no reliable D call. The CDR3 runs 15 residues. The V end was cut by 5 bases, the J end by 0 bases, with 11 bases between. Germline V gene sequence: CDR1 MNHNY, CDR2 SVGAGI (reference sequence). CDR3 residues: CASSLVNLAKNIQYF. CDR3 in DNA: TGTGCCAGCAGTCTTGTCAACTTAGCCAAAAACATTCAGTACTTC.

The CDR3 coding sequence is TGTGCCAGTAGGAGGGGAGGGGACCCCTTTCTCCTCTACGAGCAGTACTTC. Its protein is CASRRGGDPFLLYEQYF. The V gene is TRBV19, the J gene TRBJ2-7, with 7 bases lining up with TRBD2. The CDR3 has 17 amino acids. Per germline, CDR1 LNHDA and CDR2 SQIVND (reference sequence). The J segment lost 3 bases and the V segment lost 6 bases, leaving 17 bases of the junction unmatched.

V gene TRBV28 combines with J gene TRBJ2-1; tentative D call: TRBD1 (5 bases). The CDR3 totals 16 residues. Between the trimmed V and J ends, which lost 2 bases and 2 bases, there was a span of 13 bases. CDR1 MDHEN and CDR2 SYDVKM come from the germline V gene. The CDR3 loop reads CASSLPDQGPYNEQFF. DNA of the CDR3: TGTGCCAGCAGTTTACCTGATCAGGGTCCCTACAATGAGCAGTTCTTC.

This chain connects TRBV27 to TRBJ2-3; the D gene is possibly TRBD2 (5 bases). The V gene lost 6 bases and the J gene lost 0 bases, with 10 bases spanning the gap. The CDR3 covers 14 residues. CDR1 is MNHEY and CDR2 is SMNVEV in the germline V gene (reference sequence). The CDR3 loop reads CASRGLESTDTQYF. CDR3 nucleotides: TGTGCCAGCAGAGGACTCGAGAGCACAGATACGCAGTATTTT.

The chain joins TRBV7-8 to TRBJ2-7, with a weak D call TRBD1 (6 bases). V dropped 4 bases and J dropped 1 base, with 17 bases sitting between them. The CDR3 totals 16 residues. The germline V gene encodes CDR1 SGHVS and CDR2 FQNEAQ. The CDR3, as DNA: TGTGCCAGCAGCTCCCTCGACAGGCGCCTTTCCTACGAGCAGTACTTC. The encoded protein is CASSSLDRRLSYEQYF.

This chain links TRBV28 with TRBJ2-7; 9 nucleotides align to TRBD1. V gave up 8 bases and J gave up 3 bases; unmatched junction bases: 2. Germline CDR1 MDHEN, CDR2 SYDVKM. The CDR3 sequence is 12 residues long. The CDR3 protein is CASLDRGYEQYF. The DNA for the CDR3 is TGTGCCAGCTTGGACAGGGGCTACGAGCAGTACTTC.

The chain employs TRBV5-1 and TRBJ2-7, with a tentative D call TRBD1 (5 bases). The CDR3 has 15 amino acids. Germline CDR1 reads SGHRS; CDR2 reads YFSETQ. Trimming cost V 0 bases and J 5 bases, with 15 bases left between them. DNA for the CDR3: TGCGCCAGCAGCTTGGCCCCCTCCCTAGGGGACGAGCAGTACTTC. Its protein product is CASSLAPSLGDEQYF.

The chain is built from TRBV4-3 and TRBJ2-7; 7 nucleotides agree with TRBD1. Germline CDR1 reads LGHNA; CDR2 reads YSLEER. V shed 0 bases, J shed 0 bases, and the junction held 5 bases outside the gene matches. The CDR3 loop spans 16 amino acids. CDR3 sequence: CASSQDGSGGSYEQYF. As DNA, the CDR3 is TGCGCCAGCAGCCAAGATGGATCAGGGGGCTCCTACGAGCAGTACTTC.

This rearrangement joins TRBV10-3 to TRBJ2-5; 7 bases are a match to TRBD1. Near its end, the DNA agrees better with TRBJ2-7, so the J call may be wrong. CDR1 and CDR2 from the germline V gene are ENHRY and SYGVKD. This CDR3 has 12 residues. The CDR3 loop is CATGGQGHEQYF. DNA of the CDR3: TGTGCCACAGGGGGACAAGGCCACGAGCAGTACTTC.

This chain uses TRBV9 with TRBJ2-3, with D possibly TRBD2 on 5 matching bases. Germline CDR1 and CDR2: SGDLS and YYNGEE. Trimming took off 1 base at V and 11 bases at J, with 17 bases between the two ends. The CDR3 contains 14 residues. The CDR3 nucleotides read TGTGCCAGCAGCGTAAGGTCTAGCCAGGTAGAGCAGTATTTT. Its translation: CASSVRSSQVEQYF.

This chain links TRBV27 with TRBJ2-3, with 15 nucleotides matching TRBD2. V gave up 5 bases and J gave up 3 bases; unmatched junction bases: 6. The CDR3 is made up of 17 amino acids. Germline V gives CDR1 MNHEY, CDR2 SMNVEV (reference sequence). Here the CDR3 DNA reads TGTGCCAGCAGTAAACCGGGACTAGCGGGAGGAACAGATACGCAGTATTTT. It encodes CASSKPGLAGGTDTQYF.

The V and J genes are TRBV18 and TRBJ2-1, with 11 bases aligning to TRBD1. The CDR3 consists of 16 residues. CDR1 is KGHSH and CDR2 is LQKENI in the germline V gene. V lost 2 bases, J lost 8 bases, and 8 bases stayed unmatched. The CDR3 DNA sequence: TGTGCCAGCTCACCAAGGACAGGGGGCAGGGGAGATGAGCAGTTCTTC. Its protein is CASSPRTGGRGDEQFF.

V is TRBV19 and J is TRBJ2-5; a weak D match, TRBD2 (6 bases). Germline-derived CDR1 and CDR2 are LNHDA and SQIVND (reference sequence). This CDR3 spans 15 amino acids. V lost 3 bases and J 1 base, leaving 12 bases between the germline ends. For the CDR3, the DNA is TGTGCCAGTAGTATTCAGGGACTTCTCCAAGAGACCCAGTACTTC. Residues: CASSIQGLLQETQYF.

As to this clone: Mismatch with germline at one junction end may stem from a read error. The rearrangement links TRBV5-4 to TRBJ2-1; the D gene is possibly TRBD2 (6 bases). Germline assignment: CDR1 SGHNT and CDR2 YYREEE (reference sequence). This CDR3 comprises 16 residues. CDR3 DNA sequence: TGTGCCAGCAGCTGGGGCGGGGACCTTTCCTACAATGGGCAGTTCTTC. It codes for CASSWGGDLSYNGQFF. The full variable domain, rest sourced from reference TRBV5-4 and TRBJ2-1, is ETGVTQSPTHLIKTRGQQVTLRCSSQSGHNTVSWYQQALGQGPQFIFQYYREEENGRGNFPPRFSGLQFPNYSSELNVNALELDDSALYLCASSWGGDLSYNGQFFGPGTRLTVL.

The J gene is TRBJ2-2, the V gene TRBV27; 8 bases line up with TRBD1. In germline, CDR1 is MNHEY, CDR2 SMNVEV (reference sequence). V trimming: 3 bases; J trimming: 4 bases; junction bases outside the gene matches: 7. The CDR3 runs 16 residues. The CDR3 here is CASSFLRDRFTGELFF. The CDR3 coding sequence is TGTGCCAGCAGTTTCCTCCGGGACAGGTTCACCGGGGAGCTGTTTTTT.

The gene calls are TRBV9 and TRBJ1-1, with 7 bases matching TRBD1. There are 15 residues in the CDR3. J lost 7 bases, V lost 3 bases, and 12 bases had no gene match. Per the germline V gene, CDR1 is SGDLS and CDR2 is YYNGEE. The CDR3 nucleotides are TGTGCCAGCAGCGCACTTTCGGACAGGTTCGGTGAAGCTTTCTTT. It codes for CASSALSDRFGEAFF.

J is TRBJ1-2 and V is TRBV10-2; 8 nucleotides match TRBD1. From germline, CDR1 is WSHSY and CDR2 SAAADI. The CDR3 extends over 15 amino acids. J was trimmed by 3 bases and V by 3 bases; bases with no gene match: 6. CDR3 in amino acids: CASSDEQGEDYGYTF. CDR3 in DNA: TGCGCCAGCAGTGATGAACAGGGGGAAGACTATGGCTACACCTTC.

The chain couples TRBV2 to TRBJ1-3, with TRBD1 as a possible D gene (6 bases). Trimming took off 6 bases at V and 2 bases at J, with 17 bases between the two ends. CDR1 SNHLY and CDR2 FYNNEI come from the germline V gene. The CDR3 is made up of 16 amino acids. The CDR3 DNA follows: TGTGCCAGCAGATCCTCAGGGGTATTAACTGGAAACACCATATATTTT. Residues: CASRSSGVLTGNTIYF.

This sequence joins TRBV29-1 and TRBJ2-1; a weak D match, TRBD2 (5 bases). Germline V gene lookup returns CDR1 SQVTM and CDR2 ANQGSEA. The CDR3 runs 16 residues. V was cut by 1 base and J by 0 bases, with 13 bases left in between. In nucleotides, the CDR3 is TGCAGCGTTGAAGGGCACGAGCGGAGCTCCTACAATGAGCAGTTCTTC. Translated: CSVEGHERSSYNEQFF.